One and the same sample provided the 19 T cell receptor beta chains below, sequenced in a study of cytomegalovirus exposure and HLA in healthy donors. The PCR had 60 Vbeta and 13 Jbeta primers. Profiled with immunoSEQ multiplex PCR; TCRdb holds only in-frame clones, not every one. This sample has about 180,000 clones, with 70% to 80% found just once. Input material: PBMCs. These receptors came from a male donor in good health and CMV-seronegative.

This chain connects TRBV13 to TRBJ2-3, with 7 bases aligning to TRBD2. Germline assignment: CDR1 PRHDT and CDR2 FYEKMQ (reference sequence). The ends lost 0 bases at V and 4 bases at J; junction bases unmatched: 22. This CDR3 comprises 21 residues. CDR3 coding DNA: TGTGCCAGCAGCTTAGGCCCCCAACCCCTGATGCTGGCAGGGAGGGCAGATACGCAGTATTTT. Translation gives CASSLGPQPLMLAGRADTQYF.

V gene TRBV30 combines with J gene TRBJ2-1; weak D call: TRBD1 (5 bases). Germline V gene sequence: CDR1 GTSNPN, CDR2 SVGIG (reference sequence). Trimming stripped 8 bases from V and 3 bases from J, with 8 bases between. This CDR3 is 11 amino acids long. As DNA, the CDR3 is TGTGCCGGCAGGGACTACAATGAGCAGTTCTTC. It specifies CAGRDYNEQFF.

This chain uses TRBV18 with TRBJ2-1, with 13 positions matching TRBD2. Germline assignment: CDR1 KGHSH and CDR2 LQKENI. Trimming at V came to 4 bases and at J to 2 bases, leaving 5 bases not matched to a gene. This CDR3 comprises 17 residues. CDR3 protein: CASSRRGTSGTYNEQFF. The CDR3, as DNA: TGTGCCAGCTCACGACGGGGGACTAGCGGGACCTACAATGAGCAGTTCTTC.

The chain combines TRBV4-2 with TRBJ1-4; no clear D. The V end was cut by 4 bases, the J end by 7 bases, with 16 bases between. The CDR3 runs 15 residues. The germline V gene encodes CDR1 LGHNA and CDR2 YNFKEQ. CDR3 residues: CASSPQTARLEKLFF. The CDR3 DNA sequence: TGTGCCAGCAGCCCGCAGACGGCCCGACTTGAAAAACTGTTTTTT.

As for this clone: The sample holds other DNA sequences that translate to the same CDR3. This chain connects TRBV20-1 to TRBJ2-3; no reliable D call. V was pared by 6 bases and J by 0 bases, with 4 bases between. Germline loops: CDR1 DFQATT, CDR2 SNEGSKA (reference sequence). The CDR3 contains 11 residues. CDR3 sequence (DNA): TGCAGTGCCCCGAGCACAGATACGCAGTATTTT. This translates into CSAPSTDTQYF.

CDR3 DNA: TGTGCCTGGATCGAACAGGGGACAGGGAGGTCACCCCTCCACTTT. Its protein is CAWIEQGTGRSPLHF. The V call is TRBV30, the J call TRBJ1-6, with TRBD1 identical over 9 bases. Germline V gene data show CDR1 as GTSNPN and CDR2 as SVGIG (reference sequence). V shed 4 bases, J shed 10 bases, and the junction held 11 bases outside the gene matches. The CDR3 totals 15 residues.

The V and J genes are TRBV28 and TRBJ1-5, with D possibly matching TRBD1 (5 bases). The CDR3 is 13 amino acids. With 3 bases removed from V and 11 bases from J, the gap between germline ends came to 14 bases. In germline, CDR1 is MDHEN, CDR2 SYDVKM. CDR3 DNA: TGTGCCAGCAGTTTGGGCAGGGAAGAAGCCCAGCATTTT. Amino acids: CASSLGREEAQHF.

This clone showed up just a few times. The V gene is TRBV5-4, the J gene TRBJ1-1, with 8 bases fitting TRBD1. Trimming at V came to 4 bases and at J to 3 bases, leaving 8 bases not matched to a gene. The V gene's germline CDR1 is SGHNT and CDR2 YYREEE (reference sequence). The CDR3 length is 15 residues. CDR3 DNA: TGTGCCAGCAGCCTCAGGACAGGGCAGGACACTGAAGCTTTCTTT. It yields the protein CASSLRTGQDTEAFF.

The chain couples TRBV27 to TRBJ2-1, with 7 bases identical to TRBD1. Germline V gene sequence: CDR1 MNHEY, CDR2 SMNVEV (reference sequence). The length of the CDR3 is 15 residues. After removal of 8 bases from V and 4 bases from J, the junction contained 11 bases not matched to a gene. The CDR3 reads CASSLEWGQYNEQFF. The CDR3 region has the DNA TGTGCCAGCTCCCTCGAGTGGGGACAGTACAATGAGCAGTTCTTC.

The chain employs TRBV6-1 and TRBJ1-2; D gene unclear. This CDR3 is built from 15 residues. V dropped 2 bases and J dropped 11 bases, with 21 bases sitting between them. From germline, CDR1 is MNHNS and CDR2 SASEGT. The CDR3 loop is CASSEYALPVVGYTF. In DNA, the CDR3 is TGTGCCAGCAGTGAATACGCCCTTCCCGTTGTCGGGTACACCTTC.

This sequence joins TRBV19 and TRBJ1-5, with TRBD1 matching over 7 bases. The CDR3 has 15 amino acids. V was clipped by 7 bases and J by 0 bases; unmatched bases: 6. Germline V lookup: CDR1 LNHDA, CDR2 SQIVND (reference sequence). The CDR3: CASNQGDYSNQPQHF. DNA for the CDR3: TGTGCCAGTAATCAGGGGGATTATAGCAATCAGCCCCAGCATTTT.

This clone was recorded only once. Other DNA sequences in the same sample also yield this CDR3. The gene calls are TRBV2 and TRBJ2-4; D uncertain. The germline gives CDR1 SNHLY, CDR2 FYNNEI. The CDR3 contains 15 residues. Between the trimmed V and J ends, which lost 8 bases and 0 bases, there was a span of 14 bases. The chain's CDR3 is CASRYRSLAKNIQYF. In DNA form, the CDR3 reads TGTGCCAGCCGGTACCGGTCGCTAGCCAAAAACATTCAGTACTTC.

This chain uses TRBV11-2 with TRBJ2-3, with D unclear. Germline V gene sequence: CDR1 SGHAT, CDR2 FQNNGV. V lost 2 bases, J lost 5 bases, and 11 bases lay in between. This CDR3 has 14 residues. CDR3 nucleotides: TGTGCCAGCAGCTTACTCAGCGACGGAGATACGCAGTATTTT. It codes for CASSLLSDGDTQYF. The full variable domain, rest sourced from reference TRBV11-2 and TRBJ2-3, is EAGVAQSPRYKIIEKRQSVAFWCNPISGHATLYWYQQILGQGPKLLIQFQNNGVVDDSQLPKDRFSAERLKGVDSTLKIQPAKLEDSAVYLCASSLLSDGDTQYFGPGTRLTVL.

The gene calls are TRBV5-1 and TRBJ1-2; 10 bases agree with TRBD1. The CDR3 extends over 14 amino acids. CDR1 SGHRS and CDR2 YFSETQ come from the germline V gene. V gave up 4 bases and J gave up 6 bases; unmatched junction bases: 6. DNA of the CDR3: TGCGCCAGCAGCCCCGGACAGGGGGTCGATGGCTACACCTTC. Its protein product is CASSPGQGVDGYTF.

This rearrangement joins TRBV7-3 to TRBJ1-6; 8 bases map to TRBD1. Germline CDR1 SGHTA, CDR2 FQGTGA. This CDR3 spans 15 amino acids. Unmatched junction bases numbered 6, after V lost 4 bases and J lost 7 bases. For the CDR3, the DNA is TGTGCCAGCAGCTCGGGACAGGCCCTCAATTCACCCCTCCACTTT. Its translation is CASSSGQALNSPLHF.

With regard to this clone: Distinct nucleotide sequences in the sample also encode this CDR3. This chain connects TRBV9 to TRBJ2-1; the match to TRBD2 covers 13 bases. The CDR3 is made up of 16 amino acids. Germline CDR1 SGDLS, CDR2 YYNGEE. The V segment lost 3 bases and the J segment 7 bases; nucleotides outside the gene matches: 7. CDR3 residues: CASSDGLAGDENEQFF. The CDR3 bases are TGTGCCAGCAGCGATGGACTAGCGGGAGATGAAAATGAGCAGTTCTTC.

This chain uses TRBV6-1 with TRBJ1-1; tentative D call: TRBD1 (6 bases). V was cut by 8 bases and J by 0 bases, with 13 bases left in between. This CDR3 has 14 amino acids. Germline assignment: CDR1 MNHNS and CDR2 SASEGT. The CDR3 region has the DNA TGTGCCAGCCCAGGGGATCGGATGAACACTGAAGCTTTCTTT. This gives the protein CASPGDRMNTEAFF.

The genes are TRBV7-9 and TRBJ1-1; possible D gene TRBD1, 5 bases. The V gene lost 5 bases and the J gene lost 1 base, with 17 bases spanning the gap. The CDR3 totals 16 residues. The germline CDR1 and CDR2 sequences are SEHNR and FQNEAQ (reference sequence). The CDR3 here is CASSSFRGAWNTEAFF. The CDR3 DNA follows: TGTGCCAGCAGCAGTTTTAGGGGCGCTTGGAACACTGAAGCTTTCTTT.

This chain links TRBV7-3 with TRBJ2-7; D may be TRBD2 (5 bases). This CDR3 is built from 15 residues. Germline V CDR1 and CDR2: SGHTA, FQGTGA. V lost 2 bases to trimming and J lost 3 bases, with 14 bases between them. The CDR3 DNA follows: TGTGCCAGCAGCTTAGGGTTTCGGGGTTACTACGAGCAGTACTTC. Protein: CASSLGFRGYYEQYF.